The 5 T cell receptor beta chains reported below all come from one sample, sequenced in a study of vaccination effects on CD4 cells after COVID-19 (dated 2022 in TCRdb). For these receptors, no antigen is known. The library was built by means of the immunoSEQ multiplex PCR assay. In its TCRdb copy, this immuneACCESS table keeps in-frame sequences only and misses some clones. Where compared with another copy, unresolved V genes explain less than half of these, and the others have no known cause. The sample has 50,000 to 60,000 clones on record, nearly 80% of them singletons. More than 4% of the sample goes to the ten largest clones. After 10 to 11 days of culture, CD4+ T cells were isolated with the EasySep CD4+ T cell isolation kit. Participants received two doses of either the BNT162b2 or the mRNA-1273 mRNA SARS-CoV-2 vaccine. The material was CD4+ T cells from PBMCs cultured without peptide, obtained after COVID-19 vaccination. Every receptor here comes from a human donor who received a COVID-19 vaccine.

There are a few counts of this clone. V gene TRBV30 combines with J gene TRBJ1-6, with D possibly matching TRBD1 (5 bases). The CDR3 has 15 residues. Trimming shortened V by 2 bases and J by 4 bases, and 12 bases separated the two germline ends. Looked up from germline, CDR1 is GTSNPN and CDR2 is SVGIG (reference sequence). The CDR3 sequence is CAWSIAGWYNSPLHF. In DNA, the CDR3 is TGTGCCTGGAGTATAGCAGGGTGGTATAATTCACCCCTCCACTTT.

This clone was recorded only once. The CDR3 nucleotides are TGTGCCACAGGAAGGGGGCTGAACTATGGCTACACCTTC. It encodes CATGRGLNYGYTF. The chain combines TRBV19 with TRBJ1-2, with 7 nucleotides matching TRBD1. The ends lost 10 bases at V and 2 bases at J; junction bases unmatched: 7. The CDR3 sequence is 13 residues long. Germline V lookup: CDR1 LNHDA, CDR2 SQIVND (reference sequence).

CDR3 residues: CASSLGQGNQPQHF. CDR3 bases: TGTGCCAGCAGCTTAGGACAGGGCAATCAGCCCCAGCATTTT. The V and J genes are TRBV11-2 and TRBJ1-5; possible D gene TRBD1, 6 bases. Germline values: CDR1 SGHAT, CDR2 FQNNGV. This CDR3 contains 14 residues. Trimming pared 1 base from V and 2 bases from J, leaving 6 bases between.

This clone was observed a handful of times. The CDR3 DNA reads as TGCGCCAGCAGCATAGGGACTAGCGGGAACACAGATACGCAGTATTTT. This translates into CASSIGTSGNTDTQYF. V is TRBV5-1 and J is TRBJ2-3; 13 bases line up with TRBD2. V trimming: 4 bases; J trimming: 2 bases; junction bases outside the gene matches: 4. CDR1 and CDR2 (germline): SGHRS, YFSETQ. The CDR3 has 16 residues.

J is TRBJ1-2 and V is TRBV10-3, with D possibly TRBD1 on 5 matching bases. The germline V and J ends were trimmed by 4 bases and 2 bases, with 14 bases remaining between them. The CDR3 has 15 amino acids. CDR1 is ENHRY, CDR2 SYGVKD, per germline. The CDR3 sequence: CAISVQEKANYGYTF. CDR3 bases: TGTGCCATCAGTGTACAGGAGAAGGCGAACTATGGCTACACCTTC.